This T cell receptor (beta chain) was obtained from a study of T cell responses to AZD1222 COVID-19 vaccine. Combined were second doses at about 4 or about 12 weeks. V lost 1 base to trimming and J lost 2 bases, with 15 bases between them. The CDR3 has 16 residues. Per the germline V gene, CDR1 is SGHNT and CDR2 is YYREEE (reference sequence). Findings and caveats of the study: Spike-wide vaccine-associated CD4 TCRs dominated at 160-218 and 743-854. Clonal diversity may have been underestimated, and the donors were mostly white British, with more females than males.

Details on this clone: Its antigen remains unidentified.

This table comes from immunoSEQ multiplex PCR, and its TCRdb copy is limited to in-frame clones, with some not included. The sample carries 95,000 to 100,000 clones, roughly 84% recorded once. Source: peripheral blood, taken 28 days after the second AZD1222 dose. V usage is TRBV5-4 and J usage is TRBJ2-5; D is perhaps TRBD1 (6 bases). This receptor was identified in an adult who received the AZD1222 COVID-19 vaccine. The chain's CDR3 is CASSLNIAQGQETQYF. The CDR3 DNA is TGTGCCAGCAGCTTGAATATTGCACAGGGACAAGAGACCCAGTACTTC.